This T cell receptor beta chain emerged from a study of Ad26.COV2.S vaccination and SARS-CoV-2 variants. Study-wide context: The vaccine Ad26.COV2.S was put into the muscle once, or twice with 56 days between.

The sample's treatment: over 15 received Ad26.COV2.S at low or high dose, single or two shots; several received placebo; per-sample allocation not given. Day 63 after the first vaccine or placebo injection was the time point for sampling. V trimming: 5 bases; J trimming: 8 bases; junction bases outside the gene matches: 14. The germline gives CDR1 MNHEY, CDR2 SMNVEV (reference sequence). This CDR3 is built from 16 residues. Only in-frame clones appear in the TCRdb table, and some are missing; sequencing was by immunoSEQ multiplex PCR. The sample shows hundreds of thousands of clones, 85% to 90% of them seen only once.

The genes are TRBV27 and TRBJ2-1; 8 positions agree with TRBD2. Sequenced material: peripheral blood, taken in a trial of Ad26.COV2.S vaccine versus placebo. The receptor's source is a person between 18 and 65 years old who received the Ad26.COV2.S COVID-19 vaccine or a placebo. The CDR3 DNA reads TGTGCCAGCAGTCGCGGTCCGGCGGGGGGCCAAGATGAGCAGTTCTTC. Amino acids: CASSRGPAGGQDEQFF.